Listed here are 30 T cell receptor beta chains from one sample, sequenced in a study of CD8 T cells in Susac syndrome (dated by TCRdb to 2018 to 2020). The method was the immunoSEQ multiplex PCR assay. RNA was extracted using the RNeasy kit, and about 0.45 to 1 ug of the RNA was reverse transcribed with random hexamers. The public reads were reanalyzed by TCRdb: fastp trimming at Q25, MiXCR alignment, in-frame beta chains only. Every entry covers one CDR3 protein and lists the most common genes and DNA from its rows. This sample holds about 200,000 distinct CDR3 sequences; 95% were observed only once. In total, the top ten clones hold approximately 0.094% of the sample. Source material: CD4+ T cells from PBMCs. Every receptor here comes from a human donor in good health.

This clonotype was observed a few times. This chain connects TRBV3-1 to TRBJ2-3; D unresolved. Germline V CDR1 and CDR2: LGHDT, YNNKEL (reference sequence). The CDR3 has 14 amino acids. The germline V and J ends were trimmed by 1 base and 0 bases, with 5 bases remaining between them. The CDR3 coding sequence is TGTGCCAGCAGCCAAGCTCTAAGCACAGATACGCAGTATTTT. Residues: CASSQALSTDTQYF.

This clonotype was detected only a few times. V is TRBV11-2 and J is TRBJ2-5; weak D call: TRBD2 (5 bases). The V and J ends lost 3 bases and 5 bases respectively, with 7 bases between them. The V gene's germline CDR1 is SGHAT and CDR2 FQNNGV. CDR3 length: 12 residues. CDR3 DNA sequence: TGTGCCAGCAGCTTGACGGGGGAGACCCAGTACTTC. Its protein is CASSLTGETQYF.

V is TRBV5-1 and J is TRBJ2-1; no clear D. Germline-derived CDR1 and CDR2 are SGHRS and YFSETQ. The germline V and J ends were trimmed by 1 base and 7 bases, with 15 bases remaining between them. This CDR3 is built from 15 residues. The CDR3 DNA reads TGCGCCAGCAGCTTGAGAGGAATTGAAGGGAATGAGCAGTTCTTC. Amino acid sequence: CASSLRGIEGNEQFF.

The chain carries TRBV27 and TRBJ1-4; a possible D gene is TRBD1 (6 bases). CDR1 and CDR2 from the germline V gene are MNHEY and SMNVEV (reference sequence). There are 15 residues in the CDR3. Trimming took off 4 bases at V and 3 bases at J, with 12 bases between the two ends. The CDR3 DNA is TGTGCCAGCAGTTACCGTGCAGGGGCTAATGAAAAACTGTTTTTT. Translation gives CASSYRAGANEKLFF.

V gene TRBV24-1 combines with J gene TRBJ2-1; the match to TRBD1 covers 12 bases. This CDR3 contains 18 residues. The junction had 9 bases not matched to a gene; V was cut back by 3 bases and J by 4 bases. CDR1 is KGHDR, CDR2 SFDVKD, per germline. CDR3 in DNA: TGTGCCACCAGTGATCCTCCGGGACAGGGGGCGCAGTACAATGAGCAGTTCTTC. This translates into CATSDPPGQGAQYNEQFF.

V gene TRBV11-2 combines with J gene TRBJ1-1; the match to TRBD1 covers 7 bases. Germline CDR1 SGHAT, CDR2 FQNNGV. After removal of 5 bases from V and 3 bases from J, the junction contained 6 bases not matched to a gene. The CDR3 has 14 residues. In nucleotides, the CDR3 is TGTGCCAGCAGCCTCACAGGGGAGCACACTGAAGCTTTCTTT. Its protein is CASSLTGEHTEAFF.

In DNA form, the CDR3 reads TGTGCCAGCAGCCAAGCCCGGAGAGAGACCCAGTACTTC. This translates into CASSQARRETQYF. The chain joins TRBV14 to TRBJ2-5, with D unresolved. Per germline, CDR1 SGHDN and CDR2 FVKESK. This CDR3 region has 13 residues. Trimming removed 1 base at V and 4 bases at J, with 7 bases between.

The chain carries TRBV20-1 and TRBJ1-2; no definite D call. Germline loops: CDR1 DFQATT, CDR2 SNEGSKA (reference sequence). The V gene lost 0 bases and the J gene lost 7 bases, with 9 bases spanning the gap. CDR3 length equals 12 residues. CDR3 nucleotides: TGCAGTGCTAGAGATCACCCAGGTGGCTACACCTTC. The encoded protein is CSARDHPGGYTF.

The chain carries TRBV29-1 and TRBJ2-4; D uncertain. Trimming took off 2 bases at V and 3 bases at J, with 8 bases between the two ends. The CDR3 is made up of 13 amino acids. Germline lookup yields CDR1 SQVTM and CDR2 ANQGSEA. The CDR3, as DNA: TGCAGCGTTGAAATGGGTGGCAAAAACATTCAGTACTTC. This encodes CSVEMGGKNIQYF.

This chain uses TRBV5-1 with TRBJ2-3; possible D gene TRBD2, 7 bases. Trimming stripped 4 bases from V and 2 bases from J, with 17 bases between. The CDR3 length is 16 residues. Looked up from germline, CDR1 is SGHRS and CDR2 is YFSETQ. CDR3 DNA sequence: TGCGCCAGCAGCCGGGGCGGGGGCGGATTCACAGATACGCAGTATTTT. Translated: CASSRGGGGFTDTQYF.

The J gene is TRBJ1-2, the V gene TRBV4-3; D gene unclear. V was clipped by 0 bases and J by 4 bases, with 12 bases between them. This CDR3 spans 15 amino acids. Looked up from germline, CDR1 is LGHNA and CDR2 is YSLEER. The CDR3 is CASSQDRKGSYGYTF. The CDR3, as DNA: TGCGCCAGCAGCCAAGATCGGAAGGGAAGCTATGGCTACACCTTC.

The chain links TRBV6-5 to TRBJ1-2, with 8 bases fitting TRBD1. The CDR3 sequence is 13 residues long. The V and J ends lost 8 bases and 3 bases, in that order; junction bases with no gene match: 5. Germline V lookup: CDR1 MNHEY, CDR2 SVGAGI. Written as DNA, the CDR3 is TGTGCCAGCGGACAGGGAACATACTATGGCTACACCTTC. It is translated as CASGQGTYYGYTF.

CDR3 DNA: TGTGCCAGCAGCTCGACAGTGTCTACGCAGTATTTT. Its protein product is CASSSTVSTQYF. This chain joins TRBV7-9 and TRBJ2-3; weak D call: TRBD1 (5 bases). Germline V gene lookup returns CDR1 SEHNR and CDR2 FQNEAQ (reference sequence). V lost 4 bases and J 8 bases, leaving 10 bases between the germline ends. The CDR3 loop spans 12 amino acids.

This rearrangement joins TRBV9 to TRBJ2-1, with D perhaps matching TRBD2 (6 bases). Germline-derived CDR1 and CDR2 are SGDLS and YYNGEE. The CDR3 is made up of 14 amino acids. V lost 0 bases, J lost 7 bases, and 11 bases lay in between. As DNA, the CDR3 is TGTGCCAGCAGCGTAGCGGGAGTATGGAATGAGCAGTTCTTC. Its protein is CASSVAGVWNEQFF.

V usage is TRBV7-9 and J usage is TRBJ2-1, with 10 bases that match TRBD1. The CDR3 has 12 amino acids. The ends lost 5 bases at V and 15 bases at J; junction bases unmatched: 7. Per the germline V gene, CDR1 is SEHNR and CDR2 is FQNEAQ (reference sequence). The CDR3 region is CASSRDRGFWFF. CDR3 nucleotide sequence: TGTGCCAGCAGCCGGGACAGGGGTTTTTGGTTCTTC. Combining the CDR3 with reference TRBV7-9 and TRBJ2-1 gives the whole variable domain DTGVSQNPRHKITKRGQNVTFRCDPISEHNRLYWYRQTLGQGPEFLTYFQNEAQLEKSRLLSDRFSAERPKGSFSTLEIQRTEQGDSAMYLCASSRDRGFWFFGPGTRLTVL.

This chain connects TRBV12-3 or TRBV12-4 to TRBJ2-3; the match to TRBD2 covers 10 bases. With 4 bases clipped from V and 4 bases from J, the junction kept 5 bases outside the gene matches. CDR3 length: 15 amino acids. DNA of the CDR3: TGTGCCAGCAGTTCCCCGGGACTAGCGTCAGATACGCAGTATTTT. Residues: CASSSPGLASDTQYF.

J is TRBJ2-1 and V is TRBV11-2, with D perhaps matching TRBD2 (6 bases). The CDR3 has 17 residues. The germline gives CDR1 SGHAT, CDR2 FQNNGV. Between the trimmed V and J ends, which lost 3 bases and 7 bases, there was a span of 22 bases. The DNA of the CDR3 is TGTGCCAGCAGCTTCTCCGCGGATTGGGACTCACCTAATGAGCAGTTCTTC. Residues: CASSFSADWDSPNEQFF. The full variable domain, completed using reference TRBV11-2 and TRBJ2-1, is EAGVAQSPRYKIIEKRQSVAFWCNPISGHATLYWYQQILGQGPKLLIQFQNNGVVDDSQLPKDRFSAERLKGVDSTLKIQPAKLEDSAVYLCASSFSADWDSPNEQFFGPGTRLTVL.

V usage is TRBV7-2 and J usage is TRBJ1-1; TRBD1 aligns across 10 bases. Germline V gene lookup returns CDR1 SGHTA and CDR2 FQGNSA. V was clipped by 5 bases and J by 6 bases; unmatched bases: 3. There are 13 residues in the CDR3. This CDR3 reads CASSPDRGAEAFF. The DNA for the CDR3 is TGTGCCAGCAGCCCGGACAGGGGGGCTGAAGCTTTCTTT.

The rearrangement joins TRBV15 to TRBJ1-2; 10 bases are shared with TRBD1. Germline values: CDR1 LNHNV, CDR2 YYDKDF (reference sequence). V trimming: 5 bases; J trimming: 5 bases; junction bases outside the gene matches: 8. This CDR3 is built from 15 residues. CDR3 nucleotides: TGTGCCACCAGCGGAAGACAGGGGGCTAGGTATGGCTACACCTTC. Translated, it gives CATSGRQGARYGYTF.

This clonotype was counted a single time. The chain recombines TRBV30 with TRBJ2-2, with D unresolved. The CDR3 consists of 11 residues. The ends were cut back, 3 bases at V and 6 bases at J, with 5 bases in the middle. Germline assignment: CDR1 GTSNPN and CDR2 SVGIG (reference sequence). The CDR3 reads CAWSEAGELFF. The CDR3 nucleotides are TGTGCCTGGAGCGAAGCCGGGGAGCTGTTTTTT.

V usage is TRBV11-1 and J usage is TRBJ2-1; 7 bases are shared with TRBD2. The junction had 19 bases not matched to a gene; V was cut back by 1 base and J by 4 bases. This CDR3 spans 20 amino acids. Germline V CDR1 and CDR2: SGHAT, FQDESV (reference sequence). The CDR3 reads CASSLVSPRGSRRGYNEQFF. The DNA of the CDR3 is TGTGCCAGCAGCTTAGTTTCGCCCAGAGGCTCTCGGCGGGGGTACAATGAGCAGTTCTTC.

This chain's CDR3 is CASSSIRTFSYEQYF. CDR3 bases: TGTGCCAGCAGTTCGATAAGGACTTTCTCCTACGAGCAGTACTTC. This chain uses TRBV12-3 or TRBV12-4 with TRBJ2-7; the D gene is possibly TRBD2 (5 bases). V was trimmed by 4 bases and J by 0 bases, leaving 13 bases between them. CDR3 length: 15 amino acids.

V usage is TRBV6-5 and J usage is TRBJ1-2; D not certain. The CDR3 length is 9 residues. Trimming left V 11 bases short and J 6 bases short, with 7 bases between. The germline CDR1 and CDR2 sequences are MNHEY and SVGAGI. For the CDR3, the DNA is TGTGCCGGCCACGATGGCTACACCTTC. Translated: CAGHDGYTF.

The chain links TRBV25-1 to TRBJ2-6; D remains unclear. This CDR3 is 14 amino acids long. V was clipped by 2 bases and J by 1 base, with 3 bases between them. From germline, CDR1 is MGHDK and CDR2 SYGVNS. In DNA, the CDR3 is TGTGCCAGCAGTGAAGTTTCTGGGGCCAACGTCCTGACTTTC. Translating gives CASSEVSGANVLTF.

The gene calls are TRBV2 and TRBJ1-1, with 7 bases aligning to TRBD1. Germline lookup yields CDR1 SNHLY and CDR2 FYNNEI. CDR3 size: 13 residues. The trim removed 4 bases at V and 4 bases at J, leaving 3 bases unmatched. CDR3 nucleotides: TGTGCCAGCAGTGGCAGGGGGGGCACTGAAGCTTTCTTT. This codes for CASSGRGGTEAFF.

This rearrangement joins TRBV11-2 to TRBJ1-2; TRBD1 aligns across 12 bases. This CDR3 is 15 amino acids long. Germline-derived CDR1 and CDR2 are SGHAT and FQNNGV. Losses at the gene ends were 2 bases for V and 8 bases for J; bases not matched to a gene: 6. CDR3 sequence reads: CASSLPGQGADGYTF. CDR3 nucleotide sequence: TGTGCCAGCAGCTTACCGGGACAGGGGGCGGACGGCTACACCTTC.

This clonotype occurred once. The V call is TRBV7-2, the J call TRBJ2-7; D remains unclear. There are 13 residues in the CDR3. The V end was cut by 3 bases, the J end by 1 base, with 7 bases between. Germline-derived CDR1 and CDR2 are SGHTA and FQGNSA. CDR3 coding DNA: TGTGCCAGCAGCTTCTCCCGGTCCTACGAGCAGTACGTC. It codes for CASSFSRSYEQYV.

The J gene is TRBJ2-7, the V gene TRBV28; D unclear. Germline CDR1 is MDHEN and CDR2 is SYDVKM. This CDR3 has 14 residues. Trimming pared 5 bases from V and 4 bases from J, leaving 15 bases between. CDR3 sequence (DNA): TGTGCCAGCAGTCACTCAAGGCCCCTTTACGAGCAGTACGTC. It codes for CASSHSRPLYEQYV.

The gene calls are TRBV29-1 and TRBJ2-3; a weak D match, TRBD2 (5 bases). Germline CDR1 reads SQVTM; CDR2 reads ANQGSEA. This CDR3 contains 13 residues. Trimming stripped 4 bases from V and 1 base from J, with 9 bases between. The CDR3 DNA sequence: TGCAGCGTTGTCGGGGATGGCACAGATACGCAGTATTTT. Translating gives CSVVGDGTDTQYF.

The chain is built from TRBV12-3 or TRBV12-4 and TRBJ2-4; D might be TRBD2 (6 bases). There are 16 residues in the CDR3. The V gene lost 3 bases and the J gene lost 0 bases, with 12 bases spanning the gap. Written as DNA, the CDR3 is TGTGCCAGCAGTTTGCGGGACCAGAAAGCCAAAAACATTCAGTACTTC. This codes for CASSLRDQKAKNIQYF.